This T cell receptor beta chain appears in the sequencing data of a study of neurological immune-mediated disorders. The CDR3 length is 14 residues. After removal of 12 bases from V and 4 bases from J, the junction contained 8 bases not matched to a gene. Germline loops: CDR1 KGHDR, CDR2 SFDVKD. TCRdb re-called the 5' RACE reads through MiXCR, storing one row per CDR3 protein. This repertoire shows some 5,000 distinct CDR3 sequences, less than 25% found once; its top ten account for roughly 40%. What was sequenced was CD8+ T cells from blood. The sequence was collected from a woman aged 60-75 years with HTLV-1-associated myelopathy (HAM/TSP). The rearrangement joins TRBV24-1 to TRBJ2-2, with TRBD1 matching 9 bases. CDR3 sequence reads: CAAAGTGSTGELFF. Here the CDR3 DNA reads TGTGCCGCCGCCGGGACAGGGAGCACCGGGGAGCTGTTTTTT.